The rows below give T cell receptor beta chains drawn from one sample of a study of cytomegalovirus exposure and HLA in healthy donors. This table comes from immunoSEQ multiplex PCR, and its TCRdb copy is limited to in-frame clones, with some not included. Counted here are under 200,000 clones, approximately 88% occurring once; the ten biggest clones make up roughly 0.38%. The sample taken for sequencing was PBMCs. Receptors originate from a boy aged 2 to 10 in good health and CMV-seronegative. Each CDR3 is given with its conserved first and last residue. Fields, in order: D gene, clone size, J gene, V gene, CDR3 protein, CDR3 DNA. D genes are given only for firm matches. Only some rows state a clone size, as once, few, many or a class for expanded clones.

-	few	TRBJ1-1	TRBV5-4	CASSLLSETDEAFF	TGTGCCAGCAGCTTGCTCTCGGAAACAGACGAAGCTTTCTTT
TRBD1	once	TRBJ2-7	TRBV2	CASSVEGRGFDEQYF	TGTGCCAGCAGTGTAGAGGGCAGGGGGTTTGACGAGCAGTACTTC
TRBD2	-	TRBJ2-7	TRBV4-1	CASSLGLAAYEQYF	TGCGCCAGCAGCCTCGGACTAGCGGCCTACGAGCAGTACTTC
TRBD1	-	TRBJ1-1	TRBV15	CATSRDKGGGTEAFF	TGTGCCACCAGCAGAGATAAAGGGGGCGGGACTGAAGCTTTCTTT
-	few	TRBJ1-1	TRBV7-9	CASSLPSTAMNTEAFF	TGTGCCAGCAGCTTACCTTCGACAGCTATGAACACTGAAGCTTTCTTT
TRBD1	few	TRBJ1-5	TRBV5-1	CASSLDGQGNQPQHF	TGCGCCAGCAGCTTGGACGGACAGGGGAATCAGCCCCAGCATTTT
TRBD2	-	TRBJ2-3	TRBV29-1	CSVGTSGAYTDTQYF	TGCAGCGTTGGGACTAGCGGGGCCTACACAGATACGCAGTATTTT
TRBD2	-	TRBJ2-7	TRBV4-2	CASSQDLGLAGGPSYEQYF	TGTGCCAGCAGCCAAGATCTAGGACTAGCGGGAGGGCCGTCCTACGAGCAGTACTTC
-	once	TRBJ2-5	TRBV11-2	CASSRRETQYF	TGTGCCAGCAGCCGTCGGGAGACCCAGTACTTC
TRBD1	-	TRBJ2-1	TRBV28	CASSPTGEGYNEQFF	TGTGCCAGCAGCCCTACAGGGGAAGGGTACAATGAGCAGTTCTTC
TRBD2	-	TRBJ2-3	TRBV6-4	CASSSTSGSSNTQYF	TGTGCCAGCAGTTCAACTAGCGGGAGTTCAAATACGCAGTATTTT
-	-	TRBJ2-5	TRBV21-1	CAHGGGQGARETQYF	TGTGCCCATGGAGGGGGACAGGGGGCGCGAGAGACCCAGTACTTC
-	-	TRBJ1-4	TRBV9	CASSPRGTTNEKLFF	TGTGCCAGCAGCCCTCGGGGGACCACTAATGAAAAACTGTTTTTT
TRBD1	-	TRBJ2-3	TRBV2	CASSEEGAGTDTQYF	TGTGCCAGCAGTGAAGAGGGGGCGGGCACAGATACGCAGTATTTT
-	-	TRBJ2-2	TRBV6-5	CASSYSWTMNTGELFF	TGTGCCAGCAGTTACTCCTGGACAATGAACACCGGGGAGCTGTTTTTT
TRBD2	-	TRBJ2-7	TRBV5-4	CASSLSQGLAGGLEQYF	TGTGCCAGCAGCCTATCCCAGGGACTAGCGGGGGGTCTCGAGCAGTACTTC
-	-	TRBJ2-2	TRBV5-4	CASSLDRVGTGELFF	TGTGCCAGCAGCTTGGACAGGGTCGGCACCGGGGAGCTGTTTTTT
-	once	TRBJ1-4	TRBV5-1	CASSPTGFFGEKLFF	TGCGCCAGCAGCCCCACAGGGTTTTTTGGTGAAAAACTGTTTTTT
TRBD1	-	TRBJ1-2	TRBV10-3	CAISQTGEDYGYTF	TGTGCCATCAGTCAGACAGGGGAAGACTATGGCTACACCTTC
-	-	TRBJ2-7	TRBV5-8	CASSLRQLSSYEQYF	TGTGCCAGCAGCTTGCGACAGCTAAGCTCCTACGAGCAGTACTTC
-	-	TRBJ2-7	TRBV2	CASSVRGLSEQYF	TGTGCCAGCAGTGTCCGTGGATTGAGCGAGCAGTACTTC
-	-	TRBJ1-5	TRBV2	CASSVPGGNQPQHF	TGTGCCAGCAGTGTCCCCGGGGGCAATCAGCCCCAGCATTTT
TRBD1	-	TRBJ2-6	TRBV5-4	CATMTGTGANVLTF	TGTGCCACCATGACAGGGACTGGGGCCAACGTCCTGACTTTC
-	-	TRBJ1-2	TRBV28	CASSSGLIFYGYTF	TGTGCCAGCAGCTCGGGACTTATATTCTATGGCTACACCTTC
TRBD1	-	TRBJ2-7	TRBV19	CASSIGGGQGPYEQYF	TGTGCCAGTAGTATTGGGGGCGGACAGGGACCCTACGAGCAGTACTTC
TRBD1	-	TRBJ2-5	TRBV4-2	CASSLQQGAVETQYF	TGTGCCAGCAGCTTACAACAGGGGGCTGTGGAGACCCAGTACTTC